A selection of T cell receptor beta chains follows, all from one sample in a study of blood T cell repertoires in COVID-19. Clones were read by immunoSEQ multiplex PCR, and TCRdb kept only the in-frame ones, dropping some. The repertoire has 55,000 to 75,000 clones, more than 65% of them found once; the top ten carry about 9.2%. The sample taken for sequencing was peripheral blood. The receptor source for this set is a man at least 80 years old with COVID-19, enrolled during active disease. The CDR3 runs from the conserved cysteine through the conserved F or W. The size of a clone is reported for some rows only, either as once, few or many, or as a class for expanded clones.

cdr3_length	v_call	j_call	clone_size	cdr3_aa
13	TRBV12-5	TRBJ1-1	once	CASGLQGNTEAFF
16	TRBV3-1/TRBV3-2	TRBJ2-7	-	CASSQDLQGASYEQYF
15	TRBV7-2	TRBJ2-4	-	CASSPFLAGENIQYF
15	TRBV19	TRBJ2-5	-	CASSTSREAQETQYF
16	TRBV4-3	TRBJ1-3	-	CASSQDIWGPGNTIYF
16	TRBV19	TRBJ1-1	once	CASKTGTGVLNTEAFF
16	TRBV6-2/TRBV6-3	TRBJ1-1	-	CASSYSMYRTNTEAFF
15	TRBV9	TRBJ2-3	-	CASSAPGGPTDTQYF
16	TRBV9	TRBJ1-2	-	CASSVGGIGSNYGYTF
17	TRBV7-9	TRBJ1-2	-	CASSLDPGTRANYGYTF
15	TRBV7-2	TRBJ1-5	-	CASSSQGAQGQPQHF
16	TRBV6-1	TRBJ1-1	once	CASSEEGAMMNTEAFF
17	TRBV3-1/TRBV3-2	TRBJ2-1	once	CASSPWVTSGLYNEQFF
14	TRBV30	TRBJ1-5	-	CAWSAIPGDQPQHF